Listed below are T cell receptor beta chains from one sample, sequenced in a study of T cells in tuberculosis. Clones were sequenced by immunoSEQ multiplex PCR, and TCRdb holds only the in-frame ones, with some missing. Here the sample spans approximately 59,000 clones, around 90% being singletons. The sequencing input was CD1b-GMM tetramer-negative cells sorted from PBMCs. The origin of the receptors is an adult woman with latent tuberculosis. Each CDR3 is given with its conserved first and last residue. A D gene is named only where the DNA matches it firmly. A row's size may be missing; if present it is once, few, many or a size class.

d_gene	v_gene	abundance	j_gene	CDR3aa	CDR3nt
-	TRBV2	-	TRBJ2-1	CASSEGEYGEQFF	TGTGCCAGCAGTGAGGGCGAGTATGGTGAGCAGTTCTTC
TRBD1	TRBV4-3	-	TRBJ2-5	CASSQDPAHRGATQYF	TGCGCCAGCAGCCAAGATCCTGCTCACAGGGGGGCGACCCAGTACTTC
-	TRBV14	once	TRBJ2-2	CASSQWAGLNTGELFF	TGTGCCAGCAGCCAATGGGCGGGCCTGAACACCGGGGAGCTGTTTTTT
TRBD2	TRBV19	-	TRBJ2-1	CASSSLTSGVYNEQFF	TGTGCCAGTAGTTCGCTGACTAGCGGAGTTTACAATGAGCAGTTCTTC
-	TRBV27	-	TRBJ1-2	CASSLAGVCTF	TGTGCCAGCAGTCTCGCAGGGGTCTGCACCTTC
TRBD2	TRBV4-1	-	TRBJ2-5	CASSQSPGGETQYF	TGCGCCAGCAGCCAATCCCCGGGGGGAGAGACCCAGTACTTC
-	TRBV27	-	TRBJ2-2	CASTIQPAGELFF	TGTGCCAGCACCATCCAACCGGCCGGGGAGCTGTTTTTT
TRBD1	TRBV6-1	-	TRBJ1-2	CASSPRTGGLYGYTF	TGTGCCAGCAGTCCCCGGACAGGGGGACTCTATGGCTACACCTTC
-	TRBV9	-	TRBJ2-2	CASSVDQRGNGELFF	TGTGCCAGCAGCGTAGATCAGAGAGGGAACGGGGAGCTGTTTTTT
TRBD2	TRBV6-1	-	TRBJ2-3	CASSEAYTSGSTDTQYF	TGTGCCAGCAGTGAAGCGTACACTAGCGGAAGCACAGATACGCAGTATTTT
TRBD1	TRBV19	-	TRBJ1-3	CASSLGQGGTGNTIYF	TGTGCCAGTAGCCTGGGACAGGGAGGAACTGGAAACACCATATATTTT
-	TRBV4-3	-	TRBJ2-1	CASSRGSSTYNEQFF	TGCGCCAGCAGCCGTGGGAGCTCCACCTACAATGAGCAGTTCTTC
-	TRBV15	-	TRBJ2-5	CATSRDGFRQGGRETQYF	TGTGCCACCAGCAGAGATGGATTCCGGCAGGGGGGAAGGGAGACCCAGTACTTC
TRBD1	TRBV7-9	-	TRBJ1-6	CASSPRDSNSPLHF	TGTGCCAGCAGCCCCCGGGACAGTAATTCACCCCTCCACTTT
-	TRBV7-3	-	TRBJ1-2	CASSLNTGYGYTF	TGTGCCAGCAGCTTAAATACAGGGTATGGCTACACCTTC
-	TRBV5-1	-	TRBJ2-5	CASSFSTRGETQYF	TGCGCCAGCAGCTTTTCGACCCGAGGAGAGACCCAGTACTTC
-	TRBV4-2	-	TRBJ1-4	CASSPVIGGVNEKLFF	TGTGCCAGCAGCCCCGTAATAGGAGGGGTTAATGAAAAACTGTTTTTT
TRBD1	TRBV18	-	TRBJ2-7	CASSPPHRGYEQYF	TGTGCCAGCTCACCACCCCACAGGGGATACGAGCAGTACTTC
-	TRBV28	few	TRBJ1-2	CASSFGGGSGYGYTF	TGTGCCAGCAGTTTTGGCGGGGGTTCCGGCTATGGCTACACCTTC
-	TRBV9	-	TRBJ1-2	CASSVGGYGLNYGYTF	TGTGCCAGCAGCGTAGGTGGTTACGGTCTCAACTATGGCTACACCTTC
-	TRBV2	-	TRBJ2-5	CASSVRRGGGETQYF	TGTGCCAGCAGTGTCCGTAGGGGAGGGGGAGAGACCCAGTACTTC
TRBD2	TRBV19	once	TRBJ2-2	CASSITTSVANTGELFF	TGTGCCAGTAGTATCACGACTAGCGTGGCGAACACCGGGGAGCTGTTTTTT
-	TRBV5-1	-	TRBJ1-2	CASSLDRDYGYTF	TGCGCCAGCAGCTTGGACAGGGACTATGGCTACACCTTC
TRBD1	TRBV16	once	TRBJ2-3	CASSQRTGRPSTDTQYF	TGTGCCAGCAGCCAGAGGACAGGACGTCCTAGCACAGATACGCAGTATTTT
TRBD2	TRBV19	few	TRBJ2-7	CASSMGLADYEQYF	TGTGCCAGTAGTATGGGACTAGCGGACTACGAGCAGTACTTC
-	TRBV27	-	TRBJ2-1	CASSWLVTSSYNEQFF	TGTGCCAGCAGTTGGTTAGTTACGAGCTCCTACAATGAGCAGTTCTTC
TRBD1	TRBV7-9	-	TRBJ2-7	CASRWEGQGVYEQYF	TGTGCCAGCAGGTGGGAGGGACAGGGAGTCTACGAGCAGTACTTC
-	TRBV19	-	TRBJ2-7	CASSIDRWYEQYF	TGTGCCAGTAGTATTGACAGGTGGTACGAGCAGTACTTC
-	TRBV4-2	-	TRBJ1-4	CASSQDGTGPEKLFF	TGTGCCAGCAGCCAAGACGGAACAGGGCCCGAAAAACTGTTTTTT
TRBD2	TRBV5-6	-	TRBJ2-1	CASSRRLAGNEQFF	TGTGCCAGCAGCCGGCGGCTAGCGGGGAATGAGCAGTTCTTC
-	TRBV7-3	-	TRBJ1-2	CASSPGGDGGYTF	TGTGCCAGCAGCCCCGGGGGGGATGGTGGCTACACCTTC
TRBD2	TRBV19	-	TRBJ2-2	CASSTLADTNTGELFF	TGTGCCAGTAGCACCCTAGCGGATACGAACACCGGGGAGCTGTTTTTT
TRBD1	TRBV19	-	TRBJ1-6	CARTGSNSPLHF	TGTGCCAGGACAGGGAGTAATTCACCCCTCCACTTT
-	TRBV29-1	-	TRBJ2-1	CSVAGRTYNEQFF	TGCAGCGTTGCCGGTCGAACCTACAATGAGCAGTTCTTC
TRBD2	TRBV30	-	TRBJ2-3	CARRQGLAADTQYF	TGTGCCAGGCGACAGGGACTAGCGGCAGATACGCAGTATTTT
-	TRBV7-2	-	TRBJ2-3	CASSLWGQGSDTQYF	TGTGCCAGCAGCTTATGGGGCCAGGGGTCAGATACGCAGTATTTT
-	TRBV28	-	TRBJ2-7	CASRTTRQPSEQYF	TGTGCCAGTAGGACAACTCGGCAGCCGTCCGAGCAGTACTTC
-	TRBV7-9	-	TRBJ2-7	CASSETGSYEQYF	TGTGCCAGCAGTGAGACAGGTTCCTACGAGCAGTACTTC
-	TRBV29-1	once	TRBJ2-4	CSVERGDHFAPQYF	TGCAGCGTTGAACGGGGTGACCACTTCGCGCCTCAGTACTTC
TRBD1	TRBV19	once	TRBJ1-5	CASRVQGASNQPQHF	TGTGCCAGTAGGGTACAGGGGGCGAGCAATCAGCCCCAGCATTTT
-	TRBV7-9	-	TRBJ1-2	CASSLVRDYGYIF	TGTGCCAGCAGCCTCGTTCGGGACTATGGCTACATCTTC
-	TRBV6-5	-	TRBJ1-6	CASSYSPTGDSPLHF	TGTGCCAGCAGTTACTCCCCGACAGGAGATTCACCCCTCCACTTT
-	TRBV10-1	-	TRBJ2-7	CASSEGRQGGSYEQYF	TGCGCCAGCAGTGAGGGCAGACAGGGAGGTTCCTACGAGCAGTACTTC
-	TRBV29-1	-	TRBJ1-1	CSGRDDMNTEAFF	TGCAGCGGAAGAGACGACATGAACACTGAAGCTTTCTTT
-	TRBV9	-	TRBJ2-6	CASSVRSGANVLTF	TGTGCCAGCAGCGTCAGGTCTGGGGCCAACGTCCTGACTTTC
-	TRBV18	-	TRBJ1-3	CASSADPDTIYF	TGTGCCAGCTCAGCCGATCCGGACACCATATATTTT
-	TRBV12-5	once	TRBJ2-5	CASASFMQETQYF	TGTGCTAGTGCCTCTTTTATGCAAGAGACCCAGTACTTC
-	TRBV9	-	TRBJ1-2	CASSVSQTGGVNYGYTF	TGTGCCAGCAGCGTCAGCCAAACGGGGGGGGTTAACTATGGCTACACCTTC
TRBD1	TRBV29-1	-	TRBJ2-7	CSVGGQGRYEQYF	TGCAGCGTGGGGGGACAGGGACGATACGAGCAGTACTTC
-	TRBV25-1	-	TRBJ1-1	CASSGGHSNTEAFF	TGTGCCAGCAGTGGGGGACATTCGAACACTGAAGCTTTCTTT
-	TRBV29-1	once	TRBJ1-1	CSVALAVRASTEAFF	TGCAGCGTAGCCCTTGCTGTAAGAGCGAGCACTGAAGCTTTCTTT
TRBD1	TRBV19	-	TRBJ2-3	CASSRGQGSTDTQYF	TGTGCCAGTAGTAGGGGACAGGGGAGCACAGATACGCAGTATTTT
-	TRBV9	-	TRBJ1-3	CASSAGQTSGNTIYF	TGTGCCAGCAGCGCTGGACAGACCTCTGGAAACACCATATATTTT
TRBD1	TRBV28	-	TRBJ2-7	CASSGQASYEQYF	TGTGCCAGCTCCGGACAGGCCTCCTACGAGCAGTACTTC